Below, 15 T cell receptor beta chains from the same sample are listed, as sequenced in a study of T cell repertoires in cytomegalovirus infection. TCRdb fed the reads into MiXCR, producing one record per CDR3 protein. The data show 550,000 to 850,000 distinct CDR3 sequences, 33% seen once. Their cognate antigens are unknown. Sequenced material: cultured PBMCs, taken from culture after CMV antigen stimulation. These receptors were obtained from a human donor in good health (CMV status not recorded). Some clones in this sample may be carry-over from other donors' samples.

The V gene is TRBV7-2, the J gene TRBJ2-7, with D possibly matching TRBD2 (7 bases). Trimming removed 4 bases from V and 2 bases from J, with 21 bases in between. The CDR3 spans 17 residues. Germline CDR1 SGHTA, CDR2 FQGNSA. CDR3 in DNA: TGTGCCAGCAGCTCCCGGGGCGGGGGCCCCGCGACCTACGAGCAGTACTTC. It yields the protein CASSSRGGGPATYEQYF.

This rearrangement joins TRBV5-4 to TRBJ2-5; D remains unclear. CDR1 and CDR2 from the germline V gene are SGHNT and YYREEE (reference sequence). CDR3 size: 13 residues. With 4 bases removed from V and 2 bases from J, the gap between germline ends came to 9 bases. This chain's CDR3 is CASSRPKQETQYF. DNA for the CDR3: TGTGCCAGCAGCCGACCAAAGCAAGAGACCCAGTACTTC.

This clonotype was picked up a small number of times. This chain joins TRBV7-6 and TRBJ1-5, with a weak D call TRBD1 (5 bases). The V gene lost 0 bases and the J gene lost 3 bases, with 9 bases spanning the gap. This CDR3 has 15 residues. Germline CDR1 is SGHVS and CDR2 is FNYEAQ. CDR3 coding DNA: TGTGCCAGCAGCTTAGCCGGGGGGTACAATCAGCCCCAGCATTTT. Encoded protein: CASSLAGGYNQPQHF.

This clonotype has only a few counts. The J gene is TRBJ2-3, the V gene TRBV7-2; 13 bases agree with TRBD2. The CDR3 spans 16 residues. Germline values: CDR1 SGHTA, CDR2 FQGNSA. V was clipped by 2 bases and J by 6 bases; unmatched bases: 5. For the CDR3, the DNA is TGTGCCAGCAGCTTACCGGGACTAGCGGGACTTGATACGCAGTATTTT. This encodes CASSLPGLAGLDTQYF.

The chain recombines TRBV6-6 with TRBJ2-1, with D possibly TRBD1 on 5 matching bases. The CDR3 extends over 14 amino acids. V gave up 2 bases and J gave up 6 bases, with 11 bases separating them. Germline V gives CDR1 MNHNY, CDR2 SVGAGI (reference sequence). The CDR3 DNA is TGTGCCAGCAGTTACGGGGCCGACCGCAATGAGCAGTTCTTC. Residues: CASSYGADRNEQFF.

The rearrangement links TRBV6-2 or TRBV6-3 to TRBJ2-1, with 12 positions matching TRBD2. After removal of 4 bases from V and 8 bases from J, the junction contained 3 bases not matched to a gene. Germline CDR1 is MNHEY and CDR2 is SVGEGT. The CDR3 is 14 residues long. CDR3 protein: CASSWTSGIDEQFF. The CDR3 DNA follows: TGTGCCAGCAGTTGGACTAGCGGGATCGATGAGCAGTTCTTC.

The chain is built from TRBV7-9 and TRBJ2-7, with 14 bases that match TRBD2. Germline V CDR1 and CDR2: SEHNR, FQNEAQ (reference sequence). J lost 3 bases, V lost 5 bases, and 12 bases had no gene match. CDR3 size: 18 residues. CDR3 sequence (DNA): TGTGCCAGCAGCCCAGGGACTAGCGGGAGAGCCGCGATCTACGAGCAGTACTTC. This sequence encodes CASSPGTSGRAAIYEQYF.

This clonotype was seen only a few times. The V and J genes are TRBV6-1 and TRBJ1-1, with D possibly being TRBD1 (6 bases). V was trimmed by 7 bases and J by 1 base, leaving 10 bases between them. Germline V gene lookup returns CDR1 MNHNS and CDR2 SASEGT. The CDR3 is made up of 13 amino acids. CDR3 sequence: CASTATGNTEAFF. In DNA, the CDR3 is TGTGCCAGCACCGCGACAGGGAACACTGAAGCTTTCTTT.

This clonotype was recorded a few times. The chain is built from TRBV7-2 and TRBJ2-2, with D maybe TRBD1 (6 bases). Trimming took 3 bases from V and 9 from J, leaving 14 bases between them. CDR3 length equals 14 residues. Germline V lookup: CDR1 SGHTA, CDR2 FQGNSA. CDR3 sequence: CASSLTGFHRELFF. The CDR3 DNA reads TGTGCCAGCAGCTTGACAGGATTTCACCGGGAGCTGTTTTTT.

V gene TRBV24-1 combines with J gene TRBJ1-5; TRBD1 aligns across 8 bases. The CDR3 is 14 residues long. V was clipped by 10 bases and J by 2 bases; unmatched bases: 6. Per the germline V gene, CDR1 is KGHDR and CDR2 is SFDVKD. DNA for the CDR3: TGTGCCACGGGTTCGACAGGGGGCAATCAGCCCCAGCATTTT. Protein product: CATGSTGGNQPQHF.

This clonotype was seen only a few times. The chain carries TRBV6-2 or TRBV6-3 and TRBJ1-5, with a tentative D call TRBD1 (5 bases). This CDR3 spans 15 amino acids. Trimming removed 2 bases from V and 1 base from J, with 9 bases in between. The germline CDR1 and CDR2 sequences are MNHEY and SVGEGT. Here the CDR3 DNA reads TGTGCCAGCAGTTACGGGTGGGGCAGCAATCAGCCCCAGCATTTT. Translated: CASSYGWGSNQPQHF.

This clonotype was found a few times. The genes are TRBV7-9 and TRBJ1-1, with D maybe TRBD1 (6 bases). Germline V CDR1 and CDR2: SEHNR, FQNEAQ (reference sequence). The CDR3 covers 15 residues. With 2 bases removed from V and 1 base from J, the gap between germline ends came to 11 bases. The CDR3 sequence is CASSLKDSSNTEAFF. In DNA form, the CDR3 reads TGTGCCAGCAGCTTAAAGGACAGTTCGAACACTGAAGCTTTCTTT.

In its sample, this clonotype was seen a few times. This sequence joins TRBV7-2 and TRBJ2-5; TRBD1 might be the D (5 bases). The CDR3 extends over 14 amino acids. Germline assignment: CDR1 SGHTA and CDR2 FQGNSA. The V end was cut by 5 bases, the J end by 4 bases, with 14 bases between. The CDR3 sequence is CASSPAWGVETQYF. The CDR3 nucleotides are TGTGCCAGCAGCCCTGCCTGGGGCGTAGAGACCCAGTACTTC.

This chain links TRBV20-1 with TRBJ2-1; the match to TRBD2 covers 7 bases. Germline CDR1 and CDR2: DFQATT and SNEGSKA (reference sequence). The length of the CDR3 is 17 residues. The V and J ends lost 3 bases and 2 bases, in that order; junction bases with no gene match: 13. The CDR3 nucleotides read TGCAGTGCTAGGGCGACACCCGGGGGGATACCCTACAATGAGCAGTTCTTC. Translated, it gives CSARATPGGIPYNEQFF.

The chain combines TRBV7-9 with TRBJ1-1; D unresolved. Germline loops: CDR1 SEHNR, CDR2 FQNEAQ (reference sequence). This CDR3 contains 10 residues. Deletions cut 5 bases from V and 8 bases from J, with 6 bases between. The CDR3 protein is CASSVEEAFF. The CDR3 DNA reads TGTGCCAGCAGCGTCGAGGAAGCTTTCTTT.